This T cell receptor beta chain was obtained from a study of cytomegalovirus exposure and HLA in healthy donors. Researchers ran the PCR with 60 Vbeta and 13 Jbeta primers. Assay used: immunoSEQ multiplex PCR; TCRdb lists only in-frame clones, some missing. This repertoire includes tens of thousands of clones. This sequence originates from a male donor in good health and CMV-seronegative. Sequences were obtained from PBMCs.

The CDR3 loop reads CASSYLAGGTTDTQYF. DNA of the CDR3: TGTGCCAGCAGTTACCTAGCGGGGGGTACCACAGATACGCAGTATTTT. V gene TRBV6-5 combines with J gene TRBJ2-3; 11 bases match TRBD2. Germline V gene lookup returns CDR1 MNHEY and CDR2 SVGAGI. This CDR3 is 16 amino acids long. The junction had 3 bases not matched to a gene; V was cut back by 2 bases and J by 2 bases.